The 12 T cell receptor beta chains listed next were all sequenced from one sample in a study of CD8+CD57+ T cells in acquired aplastic anemia. According to the study, genomic DNA was the template for TCR beta VDJ and CDR3 profiling. One entry per CDR3 protein, called by TCRdb with MiXCR from the reads. In the table there are some 200,000 distinct CDR3 sequences, 34% of which are singletons. The sample taken for sequencing was sorted CD4+, CD8+, or CD8+CD57+ T cells (not recorded which) from PBMCs. The receptors were gathered from a human donor in good health, serving as a control.

This clonotype was picked up many times. The chain links TRBV7-2 to TRBJ1-5; D is unclear. Trimming removed 3 bases at V and 3 bases at J, with 6 bases between. The length of the CDR3 is 13 residues. CDR1 and CDR2 from the germline V gene are SGHTA and FQGNSA. In nucleotides, the CDR3 is TGTGCCAGCAGCTTGAGATTCAATCAGCCCCAGCATTTT. Translating it yields CASSLRFNQPQHF. Full variable domain (missing parts from reference TRBV7-2 and TRBJ1-5): GAGVSQSPSNKVTEKGKDVELRCDPISGHTALYWYRQSLGQGLEFLIYFQGNSAPDKSGLPSDRFSAERTGGSVSTLTIQRTQQEDSAVYLCASSLRFNQPQHFGDGTRLSIL.

This clonotype was detected a few times. The J gene is TRBJ2-1, the V gene TRBV5-1, with D perhaps matching TRBD1 (5 bases). Looked up from germline, CDR1 is SGHRS and CDR2 is YFSETQ. The germline V and J ends were trimmed by 0 bases and 0 bases, with 19 bases remaining between them. The CDR3 is made up of 19 amino acids. The CDR3 DNA reads TGCGCCAGCAGCTTGGGGTGGGGCGCAGACGGTAGCTCCTACAATGAGCAGTTCTTC. Protein sequence: CASSLGWGADGSSYNEQFF.

CDR3 region: CASSHSGTGGSPLHF. CDR3 nucleotide sequence: TGTGCCAGCAGCCACTCCGGGACAGGAGGCTCACCCCTCCACTTT. This chain joins TRBV5-5 and TRBJ1-6, with TRBD1 matching over 8 bases. The germline V gene encodes CDR1 SGHKS and CDR2 YYEKEE (reference sequence). J was trimmed by 10 bases and V by 4 bases; bases with no gene match: 10. The CDR3 spans 15 residues.

V and J are TRBV5-8 and TRBJ2-7; a weak D match, TRBD1 (7 bases). Germline CDR1 SGHTS, CDR2 YDEGEE. The CDR3 covers 13 residues. V shed 5 bases and J shed 1 base, with 10 bases lying between them. CDR3 region: CASRGGQSYEQYF. The CDR3 nucleotides are TGTGCCAGCAGGGGGGGACAGTCCTACGAGCAGTACTTC. Full variable domain (missing parts from reference TRBV5-8 and TRBJ2-7): EAGVTQSPTHLIKTRGQQATLRCSPISGHTSVYWYQQALGLGLQFLLWYDEGEERNRGNFPPRFSGRQFPNYSSELNVNALELEDSALYLCASRGGQSYEQYFGPGTRLTVT.

Ten or more counts support this clonotype. The CDR3 does not end in the conserved phenylalanine or tryptophan, so this is likely a read error. The rearrangement uses TRBV2 and TRBJ1-2; TRBD1 aligns across 7 bases. Germline V gives CDR1 SNHLY, CDR2 FYNNEI. V dropped 7 bases and J dropped 8; count of bases not matched to a gene: 13. The CDR3 spans 14 residues. The chain's CDR3 is CASKYGSGQEGYTS. In nucleotides, the CDR3 is TGTGCCAGCAAGTATGGATCCGGACAGGAAGGCTACACCTCC.

With respect to this clonotype: The CDR3 end shows no conserved phenylalanine or tryptophan, and so a read error is likely. The chain uses TRBV10-3 and TRBJ1-5; 11 nucleotides match TRBD1. The CDR3 loop spans 16 amino acids. CDR1 and CDR2 from the germline V gene are ENHRY and SYGVKD. Trimming removed 5 bases from V and 3 bases from J; junction bases left unmatched: 6. The DNA of the CDR3 is TGTGCCATCAGTCCGGGACAGGGGGTCCCCAATCAGCCCCAGCATCTT. Translated, it gives CAISPGQGVPNQPQHL.

The chain couples TRBV12-3 or TRBV12-4 to TRBJ1-1, with D maybe TRBD1 (6 bases). This CDR3 has 15 amino acids. V dropped 5 bases and J dropped 0 bases, with 13 bases sitting between them. The CDR3 nucleotides read TGTGCCAGCAGTGAACAGGGTTTCGTGAACACTGAAGCTTTCTTT. The encoded protein is CASSEQGFVNTEAFF.

This clonotype was detected ten times or more. The rearrangement joins TRBV20-1 to TRBJ2-1, with D hard to call. With 2 bases removed from V and 5 bases from J, the gap between germline ends came to 7 bases. The CDR3 is 12 residues long. Germline V gene sequence: CDR1 DFQATT, CDR2 SNEGSKA (reference sequence). Here the CDR3 DNA reads TGCAGTGCTAGAATAAGGGACAATGAGCAGTTCTTC. Its protein is CSARIRDNEQFF.

The DNA of the CDR3 is TGTGCCTGGAGTTCGGGGATCACAGATACGCAGTATTTT. This codes for CAWSSGITDTQYF. The chain carries TRBV30 and TRBJ2-3, with D possibly matching TRBD2 (5 bases). Germline V gene data show CDR1 as GTSNPN and CDR2 as SVGIG (reference sequence). The length of the CDR3 is 13 residues. Trimming removed 2 bases from V and 2 bases from J, with 8 bases in between.

There are many counts of this clonotype. The genes are TRBV2 and TRBJ2-1, with TRBD2 matching 14 bases. CDR3 length: 15 amino acids. J was trimmed by 7 bases and V by 3 bases; bases with no gene match: 2. Germline CDR1 reads SNHLY; CDR2 reads FYNNEI. In DNA, the CDR3 is TGTGCCAGCAGTGAGACTAGCGGGGGGGCGAATGAGCAGTTCTTC. Amino acid sequence: CASSETSGGANEQFF.

As concerns this clonotype: A read error is possible here, since a much larger clone lies one base away. This chain joins TRBV11-2 and TRBJ1-1; D is undetermined. CDR1 is SGHAT, CDR2 FQNNGV, per germline. This CDR3 contains 15 residues. V was clipped by 1 base and J by 0 bases, with 9 bases between them. The CDR3 bases are TGTGCCAGCAGCTTAGTAACAGACATGAACACTGAAGCTTTCTTT. Translated: CASSLVTDMNTEAFF.

This clonotype showed up many times. Written as DNA, the CDR3 is TGCAGTGCTAGAGTGCCCCCGGGACAGATGAACACTGAAGCTTTCTTT. The encoded protein is CSARVPPGQMNTEAFF. J is TRBJ1-1 and V is TRBV20-1; 7 bases are a match to TRBD1. Germline V lookup: CDR1 DFQATT, CDR2 SNEGSKA (reference sequence). V lost 1 base, J lost 0 bases, and 8 bases stayed unmatched. The CDR3 is 16 residues long.